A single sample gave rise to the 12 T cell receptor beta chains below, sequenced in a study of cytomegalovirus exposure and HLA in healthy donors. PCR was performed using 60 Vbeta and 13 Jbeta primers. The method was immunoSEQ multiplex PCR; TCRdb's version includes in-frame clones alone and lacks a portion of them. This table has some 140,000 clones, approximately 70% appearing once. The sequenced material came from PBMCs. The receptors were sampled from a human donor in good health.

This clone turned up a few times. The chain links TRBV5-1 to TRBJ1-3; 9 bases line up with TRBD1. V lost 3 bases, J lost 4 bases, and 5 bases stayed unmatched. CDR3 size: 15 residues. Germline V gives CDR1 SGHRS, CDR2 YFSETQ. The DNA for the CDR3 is TGCGCCAGCAGCTCCGGGACAGGGACAGGAAACACCATATATTTT. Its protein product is CASSSGTGTGNTIYF.

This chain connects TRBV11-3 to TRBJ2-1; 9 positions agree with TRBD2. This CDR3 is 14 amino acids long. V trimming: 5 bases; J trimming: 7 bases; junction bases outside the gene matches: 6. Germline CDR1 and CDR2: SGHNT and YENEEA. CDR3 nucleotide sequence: TGTGCCAGCAGCCTTATGGGACTAGCTAATGAGCAGTTCTTC. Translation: CASSLMGLANEQFF.

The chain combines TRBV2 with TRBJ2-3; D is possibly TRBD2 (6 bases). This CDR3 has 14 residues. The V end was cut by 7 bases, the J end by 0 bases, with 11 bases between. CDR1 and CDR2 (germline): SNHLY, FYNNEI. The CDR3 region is CASMEGSSTDTQYF. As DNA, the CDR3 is TGTGCCAGCATGGAGGGGTCTAGCACAGATACGCAGTATTTT.

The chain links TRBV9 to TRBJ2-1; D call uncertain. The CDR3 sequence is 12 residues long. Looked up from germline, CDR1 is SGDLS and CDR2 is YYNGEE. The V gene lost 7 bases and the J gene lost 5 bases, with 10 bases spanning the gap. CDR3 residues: CASSYLDNEQFF. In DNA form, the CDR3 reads TGTGCCAGCTCCTATCTCGACAATGAGCAGTTCTTC. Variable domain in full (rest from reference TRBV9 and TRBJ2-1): DSGVTQTPKHLITATGQRVTLRCSPRSGDLSVYWYQQSLDQGLQFLIQYYNGEERAKGNILERFSAQQFPDLHSELNLSSLELGDSALYFCASSYLDNEQFFGPGTRLTVL.

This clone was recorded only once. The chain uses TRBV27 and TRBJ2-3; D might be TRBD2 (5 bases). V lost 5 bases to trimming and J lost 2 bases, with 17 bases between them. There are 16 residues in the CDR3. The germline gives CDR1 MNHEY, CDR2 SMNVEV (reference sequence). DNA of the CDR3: TGTGCCAGCAGTCCCGGAGGCCTCGGAGCCACAGATACGCAGTATTTT. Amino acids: CASSPGGLGATDTQYF.

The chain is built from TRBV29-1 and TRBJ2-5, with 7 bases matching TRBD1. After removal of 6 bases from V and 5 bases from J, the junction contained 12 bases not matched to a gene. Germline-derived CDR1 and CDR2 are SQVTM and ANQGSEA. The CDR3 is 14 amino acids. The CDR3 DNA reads TGCAGCGTAGCCCCTGGGGGACAGACGGAGACCCAGTACTTC. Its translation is CSVAPGGQTETQYF.

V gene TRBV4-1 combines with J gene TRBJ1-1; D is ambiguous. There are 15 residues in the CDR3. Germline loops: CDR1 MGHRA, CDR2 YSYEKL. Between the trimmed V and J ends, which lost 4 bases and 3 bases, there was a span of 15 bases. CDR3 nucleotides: TGCGCCAGCAGCCCCTCCCTCGGGGTCGACACTGAAGCTTTCTTT. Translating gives CASSPSLGVDTEAFF.

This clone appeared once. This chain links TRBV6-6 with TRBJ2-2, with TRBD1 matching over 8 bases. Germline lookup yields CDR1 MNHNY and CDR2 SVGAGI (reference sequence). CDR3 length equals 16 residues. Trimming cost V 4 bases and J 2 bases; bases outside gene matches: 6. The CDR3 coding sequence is TGTGCCAGCAGTTGGGAGACAGGGGTTAACACCGGGGAGCTGTTTTTT. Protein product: CASSWETGVNTGELFF.

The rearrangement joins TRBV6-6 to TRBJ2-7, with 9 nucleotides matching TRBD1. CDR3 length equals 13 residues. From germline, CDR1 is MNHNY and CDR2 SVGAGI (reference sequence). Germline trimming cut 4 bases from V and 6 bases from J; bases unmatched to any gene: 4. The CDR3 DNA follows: TGTGCCAGCAGTTCGGGACAGGGCGGCGAGCAGTACTTC. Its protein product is CASSSGQGGEQYF.

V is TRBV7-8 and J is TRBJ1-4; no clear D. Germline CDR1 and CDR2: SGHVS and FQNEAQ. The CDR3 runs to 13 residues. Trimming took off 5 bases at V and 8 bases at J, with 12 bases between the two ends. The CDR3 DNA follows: TGTGCCAGCAGCGCTTTCGGCGGGGAAAAACTGTTTTTT. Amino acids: CASSAFGGEKLFF.

CDR3 in amino acids: CASSPRDRGWETQYF. In DNA form, the CDR3 reads TGTGCCAGCAGCCCCCGGGACAGGGGATGGGAGACCCAGTACTTC. The chain carries TRBV5-4 and TRBJ2-5; TRBD1 matches 10 bases. Germline loops: CDR1 SGHNT, CDR2 YYREEE (reference sequence). With 4 bases clipped from V and 5 bases from J, the junction kept 8 bases outside the gene matches. This CDR3 is built from 15 residues.

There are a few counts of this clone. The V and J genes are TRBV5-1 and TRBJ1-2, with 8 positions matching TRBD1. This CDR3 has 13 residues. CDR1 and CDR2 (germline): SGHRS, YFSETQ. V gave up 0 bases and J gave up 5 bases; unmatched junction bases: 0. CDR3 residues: CASSLGTGYGYTF. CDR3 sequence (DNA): TGCGCCAGCAGCTTGGGGACAGGGTATGGCTACACCTTC.